The source of this T cell receptor beta chain is a study of blood T cell repertoires in COVID-19. Germline V gene lookup returns CDR1 DFQATT and CDR2 SNEGSKA (reference sequence). CDR3 length: 14 amino acids. V lost 3 bases, J lost 7 bases, and 18 bases lay in between. As processed by the authors: Estimation of nucleated cell counts relied on the amplification of reference gene primers. The method was immunoSEQ multiplex PCR; TCRdb's version includes in-frame clones alone and lacks a portion of them. V and J calls plus clone size are reproduced from that table; the DNA served to infer D and trimming. Of 200,000 to 250,000 clones in the sample, 80% to 85% are singletons; the top ten hold less than 2.5%.

The sequence derives from a woman aged 60-75 years with acute or convalescent COVID-19. Sequencing was performed on peripheral blood. The chain is built from TRBV20-1 and TRBJ1-2; unclear D gene. The CDR3, as DNA: TGCAGTGCTAGTTTTGAGCTTGGTTTCGGTGGCTACACCTTC. Translated, it gives CSASFELGFGGYTF.